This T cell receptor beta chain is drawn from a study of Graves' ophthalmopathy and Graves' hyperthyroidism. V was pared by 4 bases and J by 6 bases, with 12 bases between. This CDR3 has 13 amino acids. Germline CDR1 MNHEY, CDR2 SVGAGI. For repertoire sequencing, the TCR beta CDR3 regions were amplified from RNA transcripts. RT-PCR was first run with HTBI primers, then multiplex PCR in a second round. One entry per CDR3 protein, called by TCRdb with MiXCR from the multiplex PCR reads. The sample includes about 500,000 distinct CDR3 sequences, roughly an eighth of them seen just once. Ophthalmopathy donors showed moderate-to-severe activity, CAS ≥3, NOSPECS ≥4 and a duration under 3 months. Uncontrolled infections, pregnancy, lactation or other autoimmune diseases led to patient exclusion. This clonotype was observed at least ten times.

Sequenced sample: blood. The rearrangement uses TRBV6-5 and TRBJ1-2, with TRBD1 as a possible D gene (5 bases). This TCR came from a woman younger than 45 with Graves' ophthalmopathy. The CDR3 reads CASSSRGDHGYTF. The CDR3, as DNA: TGTGCCAGCAGTTCCCGGGGGGATCATGGCTACACCTTC.